The sequence of this TCR beta chain was determined in a study of blood T cells in healthy people across ages. The V end was cut by 11 bases, the J end by 0 bases, with 21 bases between. Germline loops: CDR1 ENHRY, CDR2 SYGVKD. The CDR3 runs to 16 residues. Then a second PCR, running roughly 6 to 12 cycles, was carried out with a sample-barcoded 5' primer and a J-beta primer mix. TCRdb redid the calling of the 5' RACE reads with MiXCR, one entry per CDR3 protein. The table has under 2,000,000 distinct CDR3 sequences, 49% seen once. Notes on this clonotype: Its antigen is unknown.

Study-level results: With unsorted PBMCs, a conclusive comparison of naive versus antigen-experienced cells was not possible.

The sequenced material came from blood. This clonotype was obtained from a woman in her 40s in good health. The chain carries TRBV10-3 and TRBJ2-3, with D perhaps matching TRBD1 (6 bases). The CDR3 coding sequence is TGTGCCGTCACTGAGACCGGGACACATAGCACAGATACGCAGTATTTT. Its protein is CAVTETGTHSTDTQYF.